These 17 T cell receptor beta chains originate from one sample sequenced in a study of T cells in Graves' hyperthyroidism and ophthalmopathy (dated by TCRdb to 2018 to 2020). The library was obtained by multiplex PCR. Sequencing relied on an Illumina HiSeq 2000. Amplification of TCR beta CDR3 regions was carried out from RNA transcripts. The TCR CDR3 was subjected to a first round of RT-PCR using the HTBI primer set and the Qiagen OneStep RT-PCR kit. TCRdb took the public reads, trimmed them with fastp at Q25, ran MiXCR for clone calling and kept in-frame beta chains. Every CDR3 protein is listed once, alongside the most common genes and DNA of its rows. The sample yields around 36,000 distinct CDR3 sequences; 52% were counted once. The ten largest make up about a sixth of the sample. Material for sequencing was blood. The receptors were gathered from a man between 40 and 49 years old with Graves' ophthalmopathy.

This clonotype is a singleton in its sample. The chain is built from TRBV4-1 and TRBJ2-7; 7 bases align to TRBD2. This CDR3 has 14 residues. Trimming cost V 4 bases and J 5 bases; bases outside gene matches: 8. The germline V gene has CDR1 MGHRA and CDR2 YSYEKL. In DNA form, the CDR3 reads TGCGCCAGCAGCCTGGGGATGGCGGGGGACGAGCAGTACTTC. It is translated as CASSLGMAGDEQYF.

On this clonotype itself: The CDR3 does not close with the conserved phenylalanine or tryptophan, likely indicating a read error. This chain's CDR3 is CASSPRTGLYGEQYL. CDR3 bases: TGTGCCAGCAGTCCAAGGACAGGCTTGTATGGCGAGCAGTACCTC. V and J are TRBV28 and TRBJ2-7, with 7 bases lining up with TRBD1. The CDR3 consists of 15 residues. V shed 5 bases, J shed 6 bases, and the junction held 13 bases outside the gene matches. From germline, CDR1 is MDHEN and CDR2 SYDVKM.

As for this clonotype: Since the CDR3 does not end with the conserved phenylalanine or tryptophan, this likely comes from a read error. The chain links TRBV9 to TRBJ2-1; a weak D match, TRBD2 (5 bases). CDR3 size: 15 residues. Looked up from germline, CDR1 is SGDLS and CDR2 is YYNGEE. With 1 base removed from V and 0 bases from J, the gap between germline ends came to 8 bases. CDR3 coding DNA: TGTGCCAGCAGCGTAAGCGGATTCTCCTACAATGAGCAGTTCAGA. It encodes CASSVSGFSYNEQFR.

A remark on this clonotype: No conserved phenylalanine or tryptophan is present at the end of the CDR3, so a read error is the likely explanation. In DNA, the CDR3 is TGCGCCAGCAGAACTGGCCGGGCAGGATGGACAGATACGCAGTATTCT. This gives the protein CASRTGRAGWTDTQYS. V is TRBV5-1 and J is TRBJ2-3; D is uncertain. There are 16 residues in the CDR3. The germline V gene has CDR1 SGHRS and CDR2 YFSETQ. Trimming removed 5 bases at V and 3 bases at J, with 19 bases between.

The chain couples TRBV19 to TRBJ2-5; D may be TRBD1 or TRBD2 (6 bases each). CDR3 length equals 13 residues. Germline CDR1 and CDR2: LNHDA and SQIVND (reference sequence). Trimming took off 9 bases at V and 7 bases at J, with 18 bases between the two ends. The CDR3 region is CASNLPGAGTQYF. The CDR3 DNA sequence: TGTGCCAGCAATCTCCCGGGGGCCGGGACCCAGTACTTC.

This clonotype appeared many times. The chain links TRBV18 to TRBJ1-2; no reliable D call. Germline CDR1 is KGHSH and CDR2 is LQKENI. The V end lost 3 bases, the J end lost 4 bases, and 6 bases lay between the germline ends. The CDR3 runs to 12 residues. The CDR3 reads CASSPGLYGYTF. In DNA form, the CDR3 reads TGTGCCAGCTCACCCGGTCTCTATGGCTACACCTTC.

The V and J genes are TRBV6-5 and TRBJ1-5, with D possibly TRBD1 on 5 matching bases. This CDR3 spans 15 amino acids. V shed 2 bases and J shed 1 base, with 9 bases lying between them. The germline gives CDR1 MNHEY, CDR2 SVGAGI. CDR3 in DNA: TGTGCCAGCAGTTACGGGGGTGGGAGCAATCAGCCCCAGCATTTT. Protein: CASSYGGGSNQPQHF.

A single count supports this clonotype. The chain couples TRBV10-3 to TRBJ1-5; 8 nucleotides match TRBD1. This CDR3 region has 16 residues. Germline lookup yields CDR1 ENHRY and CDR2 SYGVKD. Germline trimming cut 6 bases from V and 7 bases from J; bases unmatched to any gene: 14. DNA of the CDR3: TGTGCCATCAGCAAAACCGGGACAGGCGATACGCAGCCCCAGCATTTT. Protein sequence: CAISKTGTGDTQPQHF.

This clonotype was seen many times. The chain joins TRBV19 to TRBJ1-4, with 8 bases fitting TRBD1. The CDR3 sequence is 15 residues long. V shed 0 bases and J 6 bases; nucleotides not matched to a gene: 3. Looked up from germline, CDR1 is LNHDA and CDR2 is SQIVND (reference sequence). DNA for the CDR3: TGTGCCAGTAGTATAGACCAGGGGGCGGATGAAAAACTGTTTTTT. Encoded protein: CASSIDQGADEKLFF.

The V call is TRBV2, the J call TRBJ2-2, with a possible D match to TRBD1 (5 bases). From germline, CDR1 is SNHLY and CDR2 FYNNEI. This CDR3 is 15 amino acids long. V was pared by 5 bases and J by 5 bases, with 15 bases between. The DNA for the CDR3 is TGTGCCAGCAGTACCCCAGGGATCGGGACCGGGGAGCTGTTTTTT. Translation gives CASSTPGIGTGELFF.

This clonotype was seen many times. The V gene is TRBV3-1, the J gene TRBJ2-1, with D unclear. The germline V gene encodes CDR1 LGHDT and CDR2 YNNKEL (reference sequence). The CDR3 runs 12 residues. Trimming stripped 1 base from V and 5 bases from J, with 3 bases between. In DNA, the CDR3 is TGTGCCAGCAGCCAAGGAGACAATGAGCAGTTCTTC. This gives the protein CASSQGDNEQFF.

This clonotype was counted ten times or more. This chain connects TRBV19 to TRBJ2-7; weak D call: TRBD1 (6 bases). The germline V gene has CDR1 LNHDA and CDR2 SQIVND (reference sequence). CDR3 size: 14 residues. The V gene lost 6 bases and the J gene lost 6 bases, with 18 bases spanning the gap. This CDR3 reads CASSLLRGGSEQYF. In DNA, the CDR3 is TGTGCCAGTAGCCTTCTCAGGGGCGGTAGCGAGCAGTACTTC.

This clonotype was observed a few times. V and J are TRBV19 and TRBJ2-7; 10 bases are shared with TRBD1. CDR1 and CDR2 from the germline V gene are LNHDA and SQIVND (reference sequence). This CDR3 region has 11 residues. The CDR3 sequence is CVGQGVYEQYF. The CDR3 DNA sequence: TGTGTTGGACAGGGGGTTTACGAGCAGTACTTC. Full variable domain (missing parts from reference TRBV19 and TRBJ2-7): DGGITQSPKYLFRKEGQNVTLSCEQNLNHDAMYWYRQDPGQGLRLIYYSQIVNDFQKGDIAEGYSVSREKKESFPLTVTSAQKNPTAFYLCVGQGVYEQYFGPGTRLTVT.

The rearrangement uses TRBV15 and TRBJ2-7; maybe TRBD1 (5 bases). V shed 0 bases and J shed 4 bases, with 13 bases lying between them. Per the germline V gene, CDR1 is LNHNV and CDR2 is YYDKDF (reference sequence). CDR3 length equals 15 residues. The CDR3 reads CATSRDLQVGYEQYF. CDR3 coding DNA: TGTGCCACCAGCAGAGACTTACAGGTCGGGTACGAGCAGTACTTC.

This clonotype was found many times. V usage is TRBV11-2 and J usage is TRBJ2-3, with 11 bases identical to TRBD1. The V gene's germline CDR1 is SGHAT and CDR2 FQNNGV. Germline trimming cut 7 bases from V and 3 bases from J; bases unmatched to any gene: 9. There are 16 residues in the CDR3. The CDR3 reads CASNPGGTGGTDTQYF. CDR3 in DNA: TGTGCCAGCAACCCGGGCGGGACAGGGGGAACAGATACGCAGTATTTT.

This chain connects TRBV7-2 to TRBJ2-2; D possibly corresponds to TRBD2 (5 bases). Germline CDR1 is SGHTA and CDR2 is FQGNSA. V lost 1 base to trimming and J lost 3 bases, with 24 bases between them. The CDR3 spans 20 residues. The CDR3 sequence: CASSLEGAANNYGYTGELFF. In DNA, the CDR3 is TGTGCCAGCAGCTTAGAAGGAGCGGCCAATAACTATGGCTACACCGGGGAGCTGTTTTTT.

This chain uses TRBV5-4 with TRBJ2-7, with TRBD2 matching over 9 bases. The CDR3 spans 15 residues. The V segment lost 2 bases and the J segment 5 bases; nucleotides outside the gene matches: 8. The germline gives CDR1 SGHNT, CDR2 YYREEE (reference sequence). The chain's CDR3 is CASSFGGLARHEQYF. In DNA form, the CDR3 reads TGTGCCAGCAGCTTCGGAGGACTAGCGAGGCACGAGCAGTACTTC.